These 11 T cell receptor beta chains were sequenced from one sample in a study of OX40 agonist ivuxolimab in advanced cancers. Method: immunoSEQ multiplex PCR; TCRdb's copy keeps in-frame clones and lacks some. The table lists approximately 84,000 clones, approximately 84% of them singletons. The material was CD4+ or CD8+ T cells sorted from blood, obtained in a trial of the OX40 agonist ivuxolimab. Source of these receptors: an adult with an advanced solid tumor such as melanoma, head and neck, liver or kidney cancer.

The J gene is TRBJ2-7, the V gene TRBV6-1; the D call may be TRBD1 or TRBD2 (5 bases each). CDR1 and CDR2 from the germline V gene are MNHNS and SASEGT. Trimming shortened V by 4 bases and J by 3 bases, and 16 bases separated the two germline ends. The CDR3 has 15 residues. Here the CDR3 reads CASSAPGPRLYEQYF. For the CDR3, the DNA is TGTGCCAGCAGTGCTCCGGGACCGAGACTCTACGAGCAGTACTTC.

The chain employs TRBV6-1 and TRBJ1-1; the D is unclear. V was trimmed by 5 bases and J by 7 bases, leaving 8 bases between them. Germline loops: CDR1 MNHNS, CDR2 SASEGT. The length of the CDR3 is 11 residues. Here the CDR3 DNA reads TGTGCCAGCAGTTTTTACCGTGAAGCTTTCTTT. Its protein product is CASSFYREAFF.

V and J are TRBV29-1 and TRBJ2-3, with D tentatively TRBD1 (6 bases). The CDR3 runs 15 residues. Germline-derived CDR1 and CDR2 are SQVTM and ANQGSEA. V lost 6 bases to trimming and J lost 2 bases, with 18 bases between them. CDR3 coding DNA: TGCAGCGTCACATTTACAGGGTCGCTCACAGATACGCAGTATTTT. Translating gives CSVTFTGSLTDTQYF.

This chain connects TRBV9 to TRBJ1-3; D ambiguous. The CDR3 totals 14 residues. V lost 0 bases and J 4 bases, leaving 8 bases between the germline ends. CDR1 is SGDLS, CDR2 YYNGEE, per germline. The CDR3 loop is CASSVESHGNTIYF. DNA for the CDR3: TGTGCCAGCAGCGTAGAATCACACGGAAACACCATATATTTT.

The V call is TRBV5-6, the J call TRBJ2-5; D is unclear. Trimming took 2 bases from V and 2 from J, leaving 1 base between them. The CDR3 totals 11 residues. Germline V gene data show CDR1 as SGHDT and CDR2 as YYEEEE. For the CDR3, the DNA is TGTGCCAGCAGCTTACAAGAGACCCAGTACTTC. This translates into CASSLQETQYF. The whole variable domain, filled in from reference TRBV5-6 and TRBJ2-5, reads DAGVTQSPTHLIKTRGQQVTLRCSPKSGHDTVSWYQQALGQGPQFIFQYYEEEERQRGNFPDRFSGHQFPNYSSELNVNALLLGDSALYLCASSLQETQYFGPGTRLLVL.

J is TRBJ2-6 and V is TRBV7-3, with D maybe TRBD1 (8 bases). Trimming took off 5 bases at V and 0 bases at J, with 17 bases between the two ends. CDR1 is SGHTA and CDR2 is FQGTGA in the germline V gene. The CDR3 contains 18 residues. CDR3 sequence (DNA): TGTGCCAGCAGCCCGCGGGGGACAGGTAACTCTGGGGCCAACGTCCTGACTTTC. It translates to CASSPRGTGNSGANVLTF.

The genes are TRBV28 and TRBJ2-1; D may be TRBD1 (6 bases). Trimming took 8 bases from V and 3 from J, leaving 11 bases between them. Germline CDR1 and CDR2: MDHEN and SYDVKM. This CDR3 contains 13 residues. CDR3 DNA: TGTGCCAGCCGAGGACAGTTCTACAATGAGCAGTTCTTC. Encoded protein: CASRGQFYNEQFF.

This clone was seen a few times. The rearrangement uses TRBV5-6 and TRBJ2-3; the D is unclear. Trimming removed 5 bases at V and 6 bases at J, with 7 bases between. Germline CDR1 reads SGHDT; CDR2 reads YYEEEE. CDR3 length: 11 amino acids. CDR3: CASSYSDTQYF. The CDR3 DNA reads TGTGCCAGCAGTTATTCGGATACGCAGTATTTT. The full variable domain, in which reference TRBV5-6 and TRBJ2-3 provide the parts outside the CDR3, is DAGVTQSPTHLIKTRGQQVTLRCSPKSGHDTVSWYQQALGQGPQFIFQYYEEEERQRGNFPDRFSGHQFPNYSSELNVNALLLGDSALYLCASSYSDTQYFGPGTRLTVL.

The chain recombines TRBV4-1 with TRBJ1-2; 11 bases are a match to TRBD1. The CDR3 covers 19 residues. Germline assignment: CDR1 MGHRA and CDR2 YSYEKL. V lost 4 bases to trimming and J lost 2 bases; unmatched junction nucleotides: 15. CDR3 DNA sequence: TGCGCCAGCAGCCGAGGACTATCCTCCGGGACAGGGGGAAACTATGGCTACACCTTC. Residues: CASSRGLSSGTGGNYGYTF.

The genes are TRBV2 and TRBJ2-6; D assignment may be TRBD1 or TRBD2 (6 bases each). The length of the CDR3 is 15 residues. Germline V lookup: CDR1 SNHLY, CDR2 FYNNEI. With 7 bases removed from V and 1 base from J, the gap between germline ends came to 11 bases. The CDR3 DNA reads TGTGCCAGCAAAGGGGGACTGTCTGGGGCCAACGTCCTGACTTTC. Translation: CASKGGLSGANVLTF.

As regards this clone: Relative to the germline gene, one junction end is altered; a read error may explain this. The J gene is TRBJ2-3, the V gene TRBV29-1, with 9 nucleotides matching TRBD2. CDR1 is SQVTM and CDR2 is ANQGSEA in the germline V gene. This CDR3 spans 13 amino acids. In DNA form, the CDR3 reads TGCAGCGTTACCGGGACTAGCAAAGATACGCAGTATTTT. As protein: CSVTGTSKDTQYF.